One sample yielded the 6 T cell receptor beta chains listed below, sequenced in a study of graft-versus-host responses after intestinal transplantation. TCRdb's copy holds only in-frame clones and misses some; the assay was immunoSEQ multiplex PCR. The data show some 110,000 clones, around nine tenths seen once. These TCRs are of unknown antigen specificity. Sequenced here: unstimulated CD4+ T cells sorted from spleen or lymph node cells, sampled before intestinal transplant. The receptor set was obtained from a human donor who received an intestinal transplant.

The chain has TRBV28 and TRBJ2-3; possible D gene TRBD2, 6 bases. This CDR3 spans 15 amino acids. V lost 6 bases to trimming and J lost 4 bases, with 17 bases between them. Germline V CDR1 and CDR2: MDHEN, SYDVKM. The CDR3 protein is CASSRSGTWADTQYF. CDR3 sequence (DNA): TGTGCCAGCAGCCGGTCCGGGACTTGGGCAGATACGCAGTATTTT.

This clone appeared once. The rearrangement links TRBV9 to TRBJ2-7, with 7 bases lining up with TRBD1. Germline V gene data show CDR1 as SGDLS and CDR2 as YYNGEE. After removal of 4 bases from V and 7 bases from J, the junction contained 5 bases not matched to a gene. This CDR3 contains 12 residues. The CDR3 loop is CASSKTGKEQYF. The CDR3 bases are TGTGCCAGCAGCAAGACAGGGAAGGAGCAGTACTTC.

The V gene is TRBV5-1, the J gene TRBJ2-5; TRBD1 might be the D (6 bases). V shed 5 bases and J shed 4 bases, with 18 bases lying between them. In germline, CDR1 is SGHRS, CDR2 YFSETQ. The CDR3 is 15 residues long. CDR3 protein: CASSHILQGRETQYF. The CDR3 DNA sequence: TGCGCCAGCAGTCACATTTTACAGGGTCGAGAGACCCAGTACTTC.

This chain connects TRBV10-3 to TRBJ2-2; 10 bases match TRBD2. V trimming: 6 bases; J trimming: 8 bases; junction bases outside the gene matches: 0. The CDR3 contains 12 residues. CDR1 and CDR2 (germline): ENHRY, SYGVKD. The CDR3 DNA follows: TGTGCCATCAGACTAGCGGGAGGGGAGCTGTTTTTT. Residues: CAIRLAGGELFF.

The rearrangement joins TRBV6-1 to TRBJ1-5, with D maybe TRBD1 (6 bases). The germline V and J ends were trimmed by 7 bases and 3 bases, with 16 bases remaining between them. This CDR3 spans 15 amino acids. Germline-derived CDR1 and CDR2 are MNHNS and SASEGT. DNA of the CDR3: TGTGCCAGCACATTTCTGGGGGCCCCCAATCAGCCCCAGCATTTT. Its translation: CASTFLGAPNQPQHF.

This clone turned up a few times. The rearrangement links TRBV30 to TRBJ1-1; a weak D match, TRBD1 (5 bases). Germline values: CDR1 GTSNPN, CDR2 SVGIG (reference sequence). This CDR3 has 16 residues. V was shortened by 4 bases and J by 0 bases, with 18 bases between the two germline ends. The CDR3 DNA sequence: TGTGCCTGGAACCCCGGAGGGAGGGGATTGAACACTGAAGCTTTCTTT. Translation: CAWNPGGRGLNTEAFF.